There are many counts of the clone carrying this T cell receptor beta chain. The CDR3 extends over 13 amino acids. The V and J ends lost 4 bases and 6 bases respectively, with 13 bases between them. Germline CDR1 SGDLS, CDR2 YYNGEE. The sample belongs to a study of T cells after yellow fever vaccination. TCRdb processed the 5' RACE reads anew with MiXCR; each CDR3 protein has one entry. The data show a few hundred thousand distinct CDR3 sequences, about 10% seen once. The specimen comprised CD4+ T cells sorted from PBMCs, sampled 5 days after the yellow fever booster vaccination. The chain couples TRBV9 to TRBJ1-1; D is possibly TRBD1 (6 bases). This sequence originates from a man between 18 and 35 years old who received the YFV17D yellow fever vaccine. CDR3 DNA: TGTGCCAGCAGCAAAGGGGGGGGCCCTGAAGCTTTCTTT. Its translation is CASSKGGGPEAFF.